One sample yielded the 3 T cell receptor beta chains listed below, sequenced in a study of cytomegalovirus exposure and HLA in healthy donors. With 60 Vbeta and 13 Jbeta primers, the PCR was carried out. The protocol was immunoSEQ multiplex PCR, while the TCRdb copy is restricted to in-frame clones and leaves out a portion. This table holds fewer than 110,000 clones. Sequenced: PBMCs. These receptor sequences come from a man aged 40-55 years in good health and CMV-seronegative.

This chain links TRBV13 with TRBJ2-1; 11 bases match TRBD2. Germline CDR1 and CDR2: PRHDT and FYEKMQ (reference sequence). The trim removed 5 bases at V and 8 bases at J, leaving 8 bases unmatched. The CDR3 sequence is 15 residues long. CDR3 sequence (DNA): TGTGCCAGCAGCGCCACTAGCGGGGGCGCCTATGAGCAGTTCTTC. Translation: CASSATSGGAYEQFF.

The chain has TRBV4-3 and TRBJ2-3, with 11 bases fitting TRBD2. The CDR3 has 16 amino acids. J was trimmed by 6 bases and V by 5 bases; bases with no gene match: 10. Germline V lookup: CDR1 LGHNA, CDR2 YSLEER. The CDR3 DNA sequence: TGCGCCAGCAGCTACGGGACTAGCGGCGGGGCGGATACGCAGTATTTT. Translating it yields CASSYGTSGGADTQYF.

The chain employs TRBV6-6 and TRBJ1-5; D is ambiguous. Germline values: CDR1 MNHNY, CDR2 SVGAGI (reference sequence). V gave up 3 bases and J gave up 6 bases, with 6 bases separating them. The CDR3 covers 12 residues. CDR3 DNA: TGTGCCAGCAGTTATCGGGTTCAGCCCCAGCATTTT. Its protein product is CASSYRVQPQHF.